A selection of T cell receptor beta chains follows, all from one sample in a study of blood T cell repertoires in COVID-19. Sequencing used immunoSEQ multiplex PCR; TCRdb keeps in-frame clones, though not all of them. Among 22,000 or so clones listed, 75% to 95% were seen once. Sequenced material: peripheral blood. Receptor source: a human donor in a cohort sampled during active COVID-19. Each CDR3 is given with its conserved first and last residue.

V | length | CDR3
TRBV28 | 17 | CASSPPRGKSGANVLTF
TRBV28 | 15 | CASSSTGQGLGEQYF
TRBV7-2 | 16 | CASSIEDQGAKNIQYF
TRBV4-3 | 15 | CASSQDLAVQETQYF
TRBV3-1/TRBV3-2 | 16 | CASSQGPSSGANVLTF
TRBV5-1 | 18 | CASSHGHPLPNMSSPLHF
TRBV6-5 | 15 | CASSYSGAPLYGYTF
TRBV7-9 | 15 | CASSPRTGLNEKLFF
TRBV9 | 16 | CASSPRAGQRTDTQYF
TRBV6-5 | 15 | CASSYSDRSTDTQYF
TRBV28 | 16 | CASSSPSGQGVETQYF
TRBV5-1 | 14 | CASSAGTGFEKLFF
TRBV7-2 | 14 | CASSPDRTTETQYF
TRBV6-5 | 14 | CASSRTQYQETQYF
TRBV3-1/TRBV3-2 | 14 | CASSLRTSPGGQFF
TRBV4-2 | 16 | CASSQPDRGMYNEQFF
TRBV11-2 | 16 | CASSPGWQGLNTEAFF
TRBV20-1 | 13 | CSASPGVGYGYTF
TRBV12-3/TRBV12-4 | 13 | CASSSGGGNTIYF
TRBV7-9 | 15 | CASSLGTVGNTEAFF
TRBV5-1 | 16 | CASSRGLDGINEKLFF
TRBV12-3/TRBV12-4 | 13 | CASSRQGPYEQYF
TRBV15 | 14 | CATSRGGSWETQYF
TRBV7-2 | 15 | CASSLMGQGTGELFF